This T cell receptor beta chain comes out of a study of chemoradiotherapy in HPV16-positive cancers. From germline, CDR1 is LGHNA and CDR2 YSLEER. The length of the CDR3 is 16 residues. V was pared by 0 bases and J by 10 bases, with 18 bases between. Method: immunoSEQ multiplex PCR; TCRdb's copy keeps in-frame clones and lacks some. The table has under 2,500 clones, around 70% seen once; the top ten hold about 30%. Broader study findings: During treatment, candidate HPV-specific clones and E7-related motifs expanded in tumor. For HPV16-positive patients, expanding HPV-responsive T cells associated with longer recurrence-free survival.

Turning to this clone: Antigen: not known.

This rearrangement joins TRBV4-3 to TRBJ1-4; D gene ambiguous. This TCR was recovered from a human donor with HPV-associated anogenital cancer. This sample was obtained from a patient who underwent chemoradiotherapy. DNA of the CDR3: TGCGCCAGCAGCCAAGATTTTTTGTTAGGACGAGGAAAACTGTTTTTT. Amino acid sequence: CASSQDFLLGRGKLFF.